A selection of T cell receptor beta chains follows, all from one sample in a study of T cell changes during pregnancy in multiple sclerosis. The method was immunoSEQ multiplex PCR; TCRdb's version includes in-frame clones alone and lacks a portion of them. The table records roughly 46,000 clones, around 93% of them present only once. The sequencing here drew on peripheral blood, taken in the third trimester of pregnancy. The source of these receptors is a female donor with multiple sclerosis, enrolled in a pregnancy study. Each CDR3 is given with its conserved first and last residue. A D gene is named only where the DNA matches it firmly. Size values are once, few and many counts, or a class for expanded clones, and some rows have none.

clone_size	d_call	v_call	j_call	cdr3_aa	cdr3_nt
once	TRBD1	TRBV18	TRBJ2-7	CASSAGQGSYEQYF	TGTGCCAGCTCAGCGGGACAGGGCTCCTACGAGCAGTACTTC
.	.	TRBV5-5	TRBJ1-2	CASTLGVNYGYTF	TGTGCCAGTACCTTAGGGGTTAACTATGGCTACACCTTC
.	TRBD2	TRBV5-1	TRBJ2-3	CASRSPAQGGPIDTQYF	TGCGCCAGCAGATCTCCGGCCCAGGGAGGGCCGATAGATACGCAGTATTTT
.	.	TRBV28	TRBJ2-1	CASSFLQGYRSSYNEQFF	TGTGCCAGCAGTTTCCTGCAAGGTTATAGGAGCTCCTACAATGAGCAGTTCTTC
few	.	TRBV19	TRBJ2-1	CASSIAQVYNEQFF	TGTGCCAGTAGTATTGCTCAGGTATACAATGAGCAGTTCTTC
.	.	TRBV5-6	TRBJ1-1	CASSFTRDEAFF	TGTGCCAGCAGCTTCACCAGGGATGAAGCTTTCTTT
.	TRBD2	TRBV5-1	TRBJ2-1	CASSPTSGRVNEQFF	TGCGCCAGCAGCCCGACTAGCGGGAGAGTCAATGAGCAGTTCTTC
.	TRBD1	TRBV6-6	TRBJ2-7	CASSYFGQGRYEQYF	TGTGCCAGCAGTTACTTTGGACAGGGGCGGTACGAGCAGTACTTC
.	.	TRBV5-1	TRBJ2-1	CASSLAIGIRKNPLANEQFF	TGCGCCAGCAGCTTGGCGATCGGGATTCGGAAGAACCCCTTAGCTAATGAGCAGTTCTTC
.	TRBD2	TRBV4-1	TRBJ2-7	CASSQGSLQREVYEQYF	TGCGCCAGCAGCCAAGGGTCCTTACAGCGGGAGGTCTACGAGCAGTACTTC
.	TRBD1	TRBV28	TRBJ2-7	CASSDAGTGVKEQYF	TGTGCCAGCAGCGACGCCGGGACAGGGGTGAAGGAGCAGTACTTC
few	.	TRBV28	TRBJ1-5	CASTIEEGNQPQHF	TGTGCCAGCACGATTGAGGAGGGCAATCAGCCCCAGCATTTT
.	TRBD2	TRBV9	TRBJ2-7	CASSVGTSGRFVYEQYF	TGTGCCAGCAGCGTAGGAACTAGCGGGAGATTTGTCTACGAGCAGTACTTC
.	.	TRBV5-1	TRBJ2-3	CASSFGGGDTQYF	TGCGCCAGCAGCTTTGGGGGCGGGGATACGCAGTATTTT
.	.	TRBV6-6	TRBJ2-7	CASSYSTASSYEQYF	TGTGCCAGCAGTTACTCGACAGCGAGCTCCTACGAGCAGTACTTC
.	.	TRBV7-9	TRBJ1-2	CASSLDSGPPTF	TGTGCCAGCAGCTTAGATTCAGGGCCACCGACCTTC
.	TRBD2	TRBV6-5	TRBJ2-1	CATNPGGPASDQFF	TGTGCTACGAATCCGGGAGGGCCCGCTTCGGACCAGTTCTTC
.	TRBD1	TRBV19	TRBJ1-1	CASSITGVNTEAFF	TGTGCCAGTAGTATTACAGGGGTGAACACTGAAGCTTTCTTT
.	TRBD1	TRBV11-3	TRBJ1-3	CASSSGQATTGNTIYF	TGTGCCAGCAGCTCCGGACAGGCGACAACTGGAAACACCATATATTTT
.	TRBD2	TRBV18	TRBJ2-1	CASSPLGIGSGRAVEQFF	TGTGCCAGCTCACCATTAGGTATCGGTAGCGGGAGGGCCGTTGAGCAGTTCTTC
.	TRBD2	TRBV6-5	TRBJ2-1	CASSSLTSGTGNEQFF	TGTGCCAGCAGTTCCCTGACTAGCGGGACGGGAAATGAGCAGTTCTTC
once	.	TRBV2	TRBJ1-4	CASTRSGTREKLFF	TGTGCCAGCACCCGTTCGGGAACGAGGGAAAAACTGTTTTTT
.	TRBD2	TRBV7-2	TRBJ2-1	CASSLVRAGGQSEQFF	TGTGCCAGCAGCTTAGTAAGGGCGGGAGGTCAAAGTGAGCAGTTCTTC
.	.	TRBV30	TRBJ1-2	CAWSKSGAPVYGYTF	TGTGCCTGGAGTAAGTCCGGAGCGCCGGTATATGGCTACACCTTC
.	.	TRBV12-5	TRBJ1-2	CASGDRGNGYTF	TGTGCTAGTGGTGACCGGGGGAATGGCTACACCTTC
.	.	TRBV6-5	TRBJ1-1	CASSDSLNTEAFF	TGTGCCAGCTCAGACAGTTTGAACACTGAAGCTTTCTTT
.	.	TRBV7-9	TRBJ2-1	CASSQTSGEQFF	TGTGCCAGCAGCCAGACTAGTGGTGAGCAGTTCTTC
.	.	TRBV7-6	TRBJ1-2	CASSQDPGSGGLYGYTF	TGTGCCAGCAGCCAGGATCCGGGAAGCGGCGGACTCTATGGCTACACCTTC
once	.	TRBV7-2	TRBJ2-2	CASSLEHTTGELFF	TGTGCCAGCAGCTTAGAACACACCACCGGGGAGCTGTTTTTT
.	TRBD2	TRBV6-1	TRBJ2-3	CASSELAGSTDTQYF	TGTGCCAGCAGTGAATTAGCGGGATCCACAGATACGCAGTATTTT
.	.	TRBV11-3	TRBJ2-1	CASSLEITSGQRNEQFF	TGTGCCAGCAGCTTAGAGATTACAAGCGGGCAAAGGAATGAGCAGTTCTTC
.	.	TRBV12-5	TRBJ1-3	CASGLGRTTLRNTIYF	TGTGCTAGTGGTTTGGGAAGGACAACCCTAAGAAACACCATATATTTT
.	TRBD1	TRBV28	TRBJ2-3	CASSSAGTGATDTQYF	TGTGCCAGCAGTTCTGCCGGGACAGGGGCGACAGATACGCAGTATTTT
.	.	TRBV7-2	TRBJ1-4	CASSPPGQYEKLFF	TGTGCCAGCAGCCCGCCCGGACAGTATGAAAAACTGTTTTTT
.	TRBD2	TRBV28	TRBJ2-5	CASTPTSGSGETQYF	TGTGCCAGCACCCCGACTAGCGGGAGTGGAGAGACCCAGTACTTC
.	.	TRBV4-2	TRBJ2-2	CASSQVGLLMNTGELFF	TGTGCCAGCAGCCAAGTTGGACTGTTGATGAACACCGGGGAGCTGTTTTTT
.	.	TRBV27	TRBJ2-7	CASSWAGTTYEQYF	TGTGCCAGCAGTTGGGCCGGGACAACCTACGAGCAGTACTTC
.	TRBD1	TRBV27	TRBJ2-5	CASSHRDSQETQYF	TGTGCCAGCAGTCACCGGGACAGTCAAGAGACCCAGTACTTC
.	TRBD1	TRBV5-6	TRBJ1-2	CASSGIGTGALDGYTF	TGTGCCAGCAGCGGGATCGGGACAGGGGCTTTGGATGGCTACACCTTC
.	.	TRBV6-6	TRBJ1-5	CASSPDNRNQPQHF	TGTGCCAGCAGTCCCGACAATCGCAATCAGCCCCAGCATTTT
.	.	TRBV29-1	TRBJ2-2	CSVEASSWTGELFF	TGCAGCGTTGAAGCTAGTAGTTGGACCGGGGAGCTGTTTTTT
once	TRBD2	TRBV18	TRBJ2-7	CASSPLAGGPSGSEQYF	TGTGCCAGCTCACCACTAGCGGGAGGGCCCTCAGGAAGCGAGCAGTACTTC
few	TRBD1	TRBV7-2	TRBJ1-1	CASSLGLTGAGEAFF	TGTGCCAGCAGCTTGGGGTTAACAGGGGCTGGTGAAGCTTTCTTT
.	.	TRBV19	TRBJ2-5	CASSMLAGQETQYF	TGTGCCAGTAGTATGTTGGCAGGGCAAGAGACCCAGTACTTC
.	TRBD1	TRBV28	TRBJ1-4	CASSSGQGGNEKLFF	TGTGCCAGCAGTTCTGGACAGGGGGGAAATGAAAAACTGTTTTTT
.	TRBD1	TRBV7-9	TRBJ2-2	CASSLAGTGVTGELFF	TGTGCCAGCAGCTTAGCCGGGACAGGGGTCACCGGGGAGCTGTTTTTT